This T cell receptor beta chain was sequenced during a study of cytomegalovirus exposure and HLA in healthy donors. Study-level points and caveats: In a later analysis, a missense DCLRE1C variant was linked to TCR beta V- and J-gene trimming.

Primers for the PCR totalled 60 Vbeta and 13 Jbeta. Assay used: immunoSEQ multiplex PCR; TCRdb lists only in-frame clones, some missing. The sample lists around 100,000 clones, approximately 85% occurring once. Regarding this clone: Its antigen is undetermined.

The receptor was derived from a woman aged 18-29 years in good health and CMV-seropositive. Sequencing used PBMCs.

CDR3 sequence reads: CASSSGGASEQYF. CDR3 in DNA: TGTGCCAGCTCTAGCGGGGGGGCCTCCGAGCAGTACTTC. This chain links TRBV9 with TRBJ2-7, with 12 bases aligning to TRBD2. Germline V gene data show CDR1 as SGDLS and CDR2 as YYNGEE. This CDR3 comprises 13 residues. V trimming: 7 bases; J trimming: 6 bases; junction bases outside the gene matches: 5.